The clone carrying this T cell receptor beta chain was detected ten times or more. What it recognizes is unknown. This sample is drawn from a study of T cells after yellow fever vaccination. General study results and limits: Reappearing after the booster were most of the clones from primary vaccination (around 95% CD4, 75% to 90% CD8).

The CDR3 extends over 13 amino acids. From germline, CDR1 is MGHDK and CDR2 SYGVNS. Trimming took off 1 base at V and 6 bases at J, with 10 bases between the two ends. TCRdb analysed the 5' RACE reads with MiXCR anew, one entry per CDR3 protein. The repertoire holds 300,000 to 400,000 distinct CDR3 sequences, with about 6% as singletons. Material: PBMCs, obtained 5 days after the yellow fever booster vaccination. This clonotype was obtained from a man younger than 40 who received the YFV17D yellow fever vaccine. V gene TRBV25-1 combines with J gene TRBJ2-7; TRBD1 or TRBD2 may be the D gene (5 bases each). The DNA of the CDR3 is TGTGCCAGCAGTGAATGGCTTGGGGGCGAGCAGTACTTC. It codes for CASSEWLGGEQYF.